A selection of T cell receptor beta chains follows, all from one sample in a study of a mutant IDH1 vaccine in newly diagnosed glioma. Generated by immunoSEQ multiplex PCR, the TCRdb table keeps only in-frame clones and is missing some. The table shows nearly 55,000 clones, with over 70% occurring only once. Antigens of these TCRs are unknown. The source was PBMCs, collected from a glioma patient whose treatment included an IDH1 peptide vaccine. The origin of the receptors is a man aged 25 to 40 with glioma. Both conserved end residues are part of each CDR3. D genes are given only for firm matches. Not every row has a clone size; where given, it reads once, few, many or a size class.

- | TRBJ2-7 | 13 | - | TRBV4-2 | TGTGCCAGCAGCCAAGATTTTCGATACGAGCAGTACTTC | CASSQDFRYEQYF
TRBD1 | TRBJ1-6 | 14 | - | TRBV10-2 | TGCGCCAGCAGGGAGGGGACAGGGGATTCACCCCTCCACTTT | CASREGTGDSPLHF
- | TRBJ1-1 | 15 | - | TRBV4-1 | TGCGCCAGCAGCCAAGGGCAGGTAGAGGACACTGAAGCTTTCTTT | CASSQGQVEDTEAFF
- | TRBJ1-2 | 15 | - | TRBV27 | TGTGCCAGCAGCGCCCCCTCGCGGTCCCCCGACGGCTACACCTTC | CASSAPSRSPDGYTF
- | TRBJ2-7 | 15 | - | TRBV5-5 | TGTGCCAGCAGCTTGGTGGGCGAGGACGGGAACGAGCAGTACTTC | CASSLVGEDGNEQYF
- | TRBJ2-1 | 15 | - | TRBV5-5 | TGTGCCAGCAGCTTGTACGGGAGTAAGGGCCATGAGCAGTTCTTC | CASSLYGSKGHEQFF
- | TRBJ2-7 | 14 | - | TRBV28 | TGTGCCAGCAGCCTCCGGGACGCTTCCTACGAGCAGTACTTC | CASSLRDASYEQYF
- | TRBJ1-4 | 16 | - | TRBV7-9 | TGTGCCAGCAGCCCGTCCAGGCTAGGTCAGAATGAAAAACTGTTTTTT | CASSPSRLGQNEKLFF
- | TRBJ1-1 | 15 | - | TRBV7-6 | TGTGCCAGCAGCAGTGACGGATATAGCGTCACTGAAGCTTTCTTT | CASSSDGYSVTEAFF
- | TRBJ1-1 | 15 | few | TRBV19 | TGTGCCAGTAGACAGGTTGAGTGGTCAAACACTGAAGCTTTCTTT | CASRQVEWSNTEAFF
- | TRBJ1-1 | 13 | - | TRBV10-3 | TGTGCCATCAGTCGAACAGGAAACACTGAAGCTTTCTTT | CAISRTGNTEAFF
- | TRBJ1-3 | 14 | - | TRBV7-2 | TGTGCCAGCAGCCATTCTCTTAAGGGGAACACCATATATTTT | CASSHSLKGNTIYF
- | TRBJ2-1 | 13 | few | TRBV5-1 | TGCGCCAGCAGCGCCCCACCGGGGGCTGTGCAGTTCTTC | CASSAPPGAVQFF
- | TRBJ2-1 | 14 | few | TRBV11-2 | TGTGCCAGCAGCTTAGGATCCCTCTACAATGAGCAGTTCTTC | CASSLGSLYNEQFF
- | TRBJ2-7 | 14 | - | TRBV6-1 | TGTGCCAGCAGTGACACGGGGGACCTATACGAGCAGTACTTC | CASSDTGDLYEQYF
- | TRBJ2-2 | 14 | - | TRBV11-1 | TGTGCCAGCAGCCCCCGGGTGAACACCGGGGAGCTGTTTTTT | CASSPRVNTGELFF
- | TRBJ2-7 | 13 | - | TRBV5-1 | TGCGCCAGCAGCGACCGGGAATCCCACGAGCAGTACTTC | CASSDRESHEQYF
TRBD2 | TRBJ2-1 | 18 | once | TRBV18 | TGTGCCAGCTCACCGAGTCTAGCGGGGACCAGCTCCTACAATGAGCAGTTCTTC | CASSPSLAGTSSYNEQFF
- | TRBJ2-2 | 15 | - | TRBV5-8 | TGTGCCAGCAGCTTGGCCAGGTTATATTCCGGGGAGCTGTTTTTT | CASSLARLYSGELFF
- | TRBJ1-6 | 13 | - | TRBV4-1 | TGCGCCAGCAGCCTGATTTATAATTCACCCCTCCACTTT | CASSLIYNSPLHF
TRBD1 | TRBJ2-7 | 14 | - | TRBV2 | TGTGCCTGCAGAGTCGGACAGGGAAAGGACGAGCAGTACTTC | CACRVGQGKDEQYF
TRBD1 | TRBJ1-4 | 14 | - | TRBV5-1 | TGCGCCAGCAGTCCAGGACAGGGGACACAAAAACTGTTTTTT | CASSPGQGTQKLFF
- | TRBJ1-1 | 10 | few | TRBV2 | TGTGCCAGCAGTGAAGAGGAAGCTTTCTTT | CASSEEEAFF
- | TRBJ1-5 | 16 | - | TRBV10-2 | TGCGCCAGTTCGACGGGGTTGAGTATAATCAATCAGCCCCAGCATTTT | CASSTGLSIINQPQHF
- | TRBJ2-7 | 12 | - | TRBV7-9 | TGTGCCAGCAGCCAGGACACCTACGAGCAGTACTTC | CASSQDTYEQYF
- | TRBJ2-1 | 15 | - | TRBV9 | TGTGCCAGCAGCGTAGCCGGACATGGGTACAATGAGCAGTTCTTC | CASSVAGHGYNEQFF
- | TRBJ2-7 | 15 | once | TRBV27 | TGTGCCAGCCGGGACCGAAACTTACTCTCCTACGAGCAGTACTTC | CASRDRNLLSYEQYF
TRBD1 | TRBJ1-5 | 13 | - | TRBV7-9 | TGTGCCAGCAGCGACAGGGGTGATCAGCCCCAGCATTTT | CASSDRGDQPQHF
- | TRBJ1-4 | 15 | - | TRBV7-9 | TGTGCCAGCAGCTTATCTGGGGGCACTAATGAAAAACTGTTTTTT | CASSLSGGTNEKLFF
TRBD1 | TRBJ1-5 | 16 | few | TRBV6-5 | TGTGCCAGCAGTTACTCCGGGACAGGGGGCAGTCAGCCCCAGCATTTT | CASSYSGTGGSQPQHF
- | TRBJ2-3 | 15 | - | TRBV27 | TGTGCCAGCAGCTCCCTGGGGGAGCGCACAGATACGCAGTATTTT | CASSSLGERTDTQYF
- | TRBJ1-1 | 16 | - | TRBV27 | TGTGCCAGCAGTTTATCCCAGTTGGCCTCGAACACTGAAGCTTTCTTT | CASSLSQLASNTEAFF
- | TRBJ2-7 | 13 | - | TRBV10-3 | TGTGCCATCAGTTTCTCAGACTCCTACGAGCAGTACTTC | CAISFSDSYEQYF
- | TRBJ2-7 | 15 | - | TRBV7-2 | TGTGCCAGCAGCTTAGGGGCAGGGCTGTCCTACGAGCAGTACTTC | CASSLGAGLSYEQYF
- | TRBJ2-7 | 16 | - | TRBV6-5 | TGTGCCAGCAGGTACACGGGACAAAAGGGCCTCTACGAGCAGTACTTC | CASRYTGQKGLYEQYF
TRBD1 | TRBJ1-5 | 16 | - | TRBV5-6 | TGTGCCAGCAGCTCTCTGTCGACAGGGGGCTGGCAGCCCCAGCATTTT | CASSSLSTGGWQPQHF
TRBD2 | TRBJ2-1 | 13 | - | TRBV11-3 | TGTGCCAGCGGCGGGACTAGTGGGGGTGAGCAGTTCTTC | CASGGTSGGEQFF
TRBD1 | TRBJ1-2 | 13 | - | TRBV11-2 | TGTGCCAGCAGCTCGGGGGGGACAGATGGCTACACCTTC | CASSSGGTDGYTF